Listed here are 27 T cell receptor beta chains from one sample, sequenced in a study of a mutant IDH1 vaccine in newly diagnosed glioma. Sequencing used immunoSEQ multiplex PCR; TCRdb keeps in-frame clones, though not all of them. Of about 98,000 clones listed, around nine tenths are singletons. Time point meaning: baseline, week 1 (first vaccination visit). Treatment indicated: pre-vaccination baseline after standard-of-care therapy. The sample in question was PBMCs, obtained from a glioma patient treated with radiotherapy, temozolomide or both. These receptors came from a woman aged 45-65 years with glioma.

The rearrangement links TRBV5-1 to TRBJ2-1, with 9 bases aligning to TRBD2. V dropped 0 bases and J dropped 10; count of bases not matched to a gene: 8. Germline V gene sequence: CDR1 SGHRS, CDR2 YFSETQ. The CDR3 has 15 amino acids. CDR3 residues: CASSLATKRGDEQFF. CDR3 bases: TGCGCCAGCAGCTTGGCAACTAAGCGGGGGGACGAGCAGTTCTTC. Combining the CDR3 with reference TRBV5-1 and TRBJ2-1 gives the whole variable domain KAGVTQTPRYLIKTRGQQVTLSCSPISGHRSVSWYQQTPGQGLQFLFEYFSETQRNKGNFPGRFSGRQFSNSRSEMNVSTLELGDSALYLCASSLATKRGDEQFFGPGTRLTVL.

The chain carries TRBV11-2 and TRBJ1-2; no clear D. The germline V gene encodes CDR1 SGHAT and CDR2 FQNNGV. This CDR3 region has 12 residues. Trimming took off 1 base at V and 6 bases at J, with 6 bases between the two ends. CDR3 protein: CASSLAVDGYTF. As DNA, the CDR3 is TGTGCCAGCAGCTTAGCAGTGGATGGCTACACCTTC.

This chain links TRBV10-3 with TRBJ1-2; D gene unclear. The CDR3 is 13 amino acids. Trimming cost V 4 bases and J 4 bases, with 10 bases left between them. CDR1 and CDR2 from the germline V gene are ENHRY and SYGVKD. CDR3 sequence reads: CAISVESAYGYTF. The CDR3, as DNA: TGTGCCATCAGTGTGGAGAGCGCCTATGGCTACACCTTC.

The V and J genes are TRBV2 and TRBJ1-3; 10 bases fit TRBD1. Germline V gives CDR1 SNHLY, CDR2 FYNNEI. The CDR3 spans 15 residues. With V trimmed by 8 bases and J by 2 bases, 6 bases remained unmatched. CDR3 in amino acids: CASSTGTGAGNTIYF. CDR3 sequence (DNA): TGTGCCAGCTCGACGGGGACAGGGGCTGGAAACACCATATATTTT.

The V call is TRBV4-1, the J call TRBJ2-7; no firm D call. There are 15 residues in the CDR3. Trimming pared 0 bases from V and 6 bases from J, leaving 15 bases between. Germline V gene lookup returns CDR1 MGHRA and CDR2 YSYEKL. CDR3 coding DNA: TGCGCCAGCAGCCAAGATCTGGGCCCACTGGTCGAGCAGTACTTC. Translated, it gives CASSQDLGPLVEQYF.

This sequence joins TRBV30 and TRBJ2-5; D is unresolved. Matching the DNA end better, TRBJ2-7 makes the J call doubtful. The CDR3 is 16 residues long. Per germline, CDR1 GTSNPN and CDR2 SVGIG (reference sequence). The DNA of the CDR3 is TGTGCCTGGAGTGTTCTGGCGGCCCTGGGCTCCTACGAGCAGTACTTC. The encoded protein is CAWSVLAALGSYEQYF.

The chain is built from TRBV11-3 and TRBJ2-3; no clear D gene. The CDR3 length is 13 residues. CDR1 is SGHNT, CDR2 YENEEA, per germline. V gave up 1 base and J gave up 2 bases, with 4 bases separating them. The CDR3 loop is CASSLGFTDTQYF. The DNA of the CDR3 is TGTGCCAGCAGCTTAGGGTTCACAGATACGCAGTATTTT. Supplemented by reference TRBV11-3 and TRBJ2-3, the full variable domain reads EAGVVQSPRYKIIEKKQPVAFWCNPISGHNTLYWYLQNLGQGPELLIRYENEEAVDDSQLPKDRFSAERLKGVDSTLKIQPAELGDSAVYLCASSLGFTDTQYFGPGTRLTVL.

The chain couples TRBV5-6 to TRBJ2-5; D may be TRBD2 (7 bases). Trimming took off 4 bases at V and 5 bases at J, with 18 bases between the two ends. This CDR3 region has 15 residues. Germline V gene sequence: CDR1 SGHDT, CDR2 YYEEEE. CDR3 loop: CASSVGAGAGETQYF. CDR3 coding DNA: TGTGCCAGCAGCGTGGGGGCGGGAGCAGGGGAGACCCAGTACTTC.

The chain joins TRBV25-1 to TRBJ2-3; the D gene is possibly TRBD1 (5 bases). The germline V gene has CDR1 MGHDK and CDR2 SYGVNS. The CDR3 runs 13 residues. The V end was cut by 2 bases, the J end by 4 bases, with 7 bases between. The CDR3 coding sequence is TGTGCCAGCAGTGAACAGGGCCCAGATACGCAGTATTTT. Protein product: CASSEQGPDTQYF.

The chain combines TRBV7-8 with TRBJ2-7, with a weak D call TRBD2 (5 bases). Deletions cut 0 bases from V and 6 bases from J, with 15 bases between. The CDR3 has 15 amino acids. The germline V gene encodes CDR1 SGHVS and CDR2 FQNEAQ. The chain's CDR3 is CASSLARGIRGEQYF. The CDR3 DNA is TGTGCCAGCAGCTTAGCGAGAGGGATTCGGGGCGAGCAGTACTTC.

V and J are TRBV27 and TRBJ2-2, with D possibly matching TRBD2 (5 bases). This CDR3 region has 16 residues. Deletions cut 2 bases from V and 2 bases from J, with 12 bases between. CDR1 and CDR2 (germline): MNHEY, SMNVEV (reference sequence). CDR3 nucleotides: TGTGCCAGCAGTTTAAGGAACGGGGTTAACACCGGGGAGCTGTTTTTT. Translation: CASSLRNGVNTGELFF.

This clone was counted between two and nine times. The rearrangement links TRBV5-4 to TRBJ2-5; 11 bases agree with TRBD1. CDR1 SGHNT and CDR2 YYREEE come from the germline V gene (reference sequence). This CDR3 has 16 amino acids. The ends lost 3 bases at V and 2 bases at J; junction bases unmatched: 6. The DNA of the CDR3 is TGTGCCAGCAGCTCACGGGACAGGGGGGTTCAAGAGACCCAGTACTTC. This encodes CASSSRDRGVQETQYF.

This chain uses TRBV2 with TRBJ2-3, with 7 nucleotides matching TRBD1. This CDR3 spans 17 amino acids. Unmatched junction bases numbered 20, after V lost 8 bases and J lost 6 bases. CDR1 SNHLY and CDR2 FYNNEI come from the germline V gene. CDR3 sequence reads: CASGAIRTGRPGDTQYF. CDR3 DNA sequence: TGTGCCAGCGGCGCTATTAGGACAGGACGGCCTGGGGATACGCAGTATTTT.

The genes are TRBV6-5 and TRBJ2-7; D remains ambiguous. In germline, CDR1 is MNHEY, CDR2 SVGAGI. The CDR3 runs 14 residues. V was pared by 0 bases and J by 2 bases, with 8 bases between. The CDR3 region is CASSYSKDTYEQYF. CDR3 bases: TGTGCCAGCAGTTACTCGAAAGACACCTACGAGCAGTACTTC.

The rearrangement uses TRBV5-1 and TRBJ2-3; 7 bases fit TRBD1. The CDR3 spans 14 residues. V shed 2 bases and J 1 base; nucleotides not matched to a gene: 1. Germline V gene sequence: CDR1 SGHRS, CDR2 YFSETQ. This chain's CDR3 is CASSFQGGTDTQYF. The CDR3, as DNA: TGCGCCAGCAGCTTCCAGGGGGGCACAGATACGCAGTATTTT.

The rearrangement links TRBV7-9 to TRBJ2-1; D remains ambiguous. CDR1 and CDR2 (germline): SEHNR, FQNEAQ (reference sequence). The ends were cut back, 0 bases at V and 8 bases at J, with 5 bases in the middle. There are 12 residues in the CDR3. The chain's CDR3 is CASSLALDEQFF. Written as DNA, the CDR3 is TGTGCCAGCAGCTTAGCCTTAGATGAGCAGTTCTTC.

The V gene is TRBV6-5, the J gene TRBJ1-1, with 8 bases lining up with TRBD1. The CDR3 runs to 15 residues. J was trimmed by 2 bases and V by 10 bases; bases with no gene match: 12. Germline CDR1 MNHEY, CDR2 SVGAGI. In DNA, the CDR3 is TGTGCCACGAGATCAGGGGGCTCCTTTAACACTGAAGCTTTCTTT. This gives the protein CATRSGGSFNTEAFF.

The V call is TRBV7-9, the J call TRBJ1-4; the match to TRBD1 covers 9 bases. The CDR3 length is 15 residues. Germline trimming cut 2 bases from V and 5 bases from J; bases unmatched to any gene: 3. Germline V gene data show CDR1 as SEHNR and CDR2 as FQNEAQ (reference sequence). The DNA for the CDR3 is TGTGCCAGCAGCTTATTCGGACAGGGGAATGAAAAACTGTTTTTT. It encodes CASSLFGQGNEKLFF.

Of note for this clone: The junction does not match germline at one end; this may be a read error. The CDR3 region is CAISEMLNTEAFF. CDR3 DNA: TGTGCCATCAGTGAGATGCTGAACACTGAAGCTTTCTTT. V is TRBV6-5 and J is TRBJ1-1; D call uncertain. This CDR3 spans 13 amino acids. Germline V gives CDR1 MNHEY, CDR2 SVGAGI.

The genes are TRBV10-3 and TRBJ2-2; 13 nucleotides line up with TRBD2. The CDR3 loop spans 18 amino acids. The V and J ends lost 4 bases and 4 bases, in that order; junction bases with no gene match: 9. Germline V gene data show CDR1 as ENHRY and CDR2 as SYGVKD. CDR3 sequence (DNA): TGTGCCATCAGTGTAAAACTAGCGGGAGGGTTCGCCACCGGGGAGCTGTTTTTT. Encoded protein: CAISVKLAGGFATGELFF.

The chain has TRBV18 and TRBJ2-7; possible D gene TRBD2, 5 bases. The germline V and J ends were trimmed by 2 bases and 7 bases, with 18 bases remaining between them. The CDR3 is 15 residues long. Germline V lookup: CDR1 KGHSH, CDR2 LQKENI. The CDR3 loop is CASSPTWRLEQEQYF. Here the CDR3 DNA reads TGTGCCAGCTCACCAACCTGGAGGCTAGAACAAGAGCAGTACTTC. The whole variable domain, remainder taken from reference TRBV18 and TRBJ2-7, is NAGVMQNPRHLVRRRGQEARLRCSPMKGHSHVYWYRQLPEEGLKFMVYLQKENIIDESGMPKERFSAEFPKEGPSILRIQQVVRGDSAAYFCASSPTWRLEQEQYFGPGTRLTVT.

This rearrangement joins TRBV19 to TRBJ2-1; 15 bases match TRBD2. CDR1 and CDR2 (germline): LNHDA, SQIVND (reference sequence). This CDR3 is built from 16 residues. J lost 6 bases, V lost 4 bases, and 4 bases had no gene match. The CDR3 region has the DNA TGTGCCAGTAGTAGGACTAGCGGGAGGGTCGGCAATGAGCAGTTCTTC. Residues: CASSRTSGRVGNEQFF.

The CDR3 DNA is TGCGCCAGCAGCCACCGGGACCTCAAGGGGTTGGGAGAGCAGTTCTTC. Amino acid sequence: CASSHRDLKGLGEQFF. The chain employs TRBV4-1 and TRBJ2-1; D may be TRBD1 or TRBD2 (5 bases each). The ends were cut back, 3 bases at V and 10 bases at J, with 22 bases in the middle. CDR3 length: 16 amino acids. CDR1 is MGHRA and CDR2 is YSYEKL in the germline V gene.

CDR3 nucleotides: TGTGCCAGCAGCTTAGTGGGGACAGTTGGTTCACCCCTCCACTTT. Translating it yields CASSLVGTVGSPLHF. V is TRBV7-2 and J is TRBJ1-6, with 7 bases fitting TRBD1. Germline-derived CDR1 and CDR2 are SGHTA and FQGNSA. The CDR3 covers 15 residues. V lost 1 base and J lost 9; bases outside the gene matches: 6.

The V gene is TRBV5-5, the J gene TRBJ2-4; maybe TRBD2 (6 bases). The CDR3 is 15 amino acids. The germline V gene has CDR1 SGHKS and CDR2 YYEKEE (reference sequence). V was cut by 1 base and J by 5 bases, with 13 bases left in between. The CDR3 DNA reads as TGTGCCAGCAGCTTGCCTCCTAAGCGGGAAAACATTCAGTACTTC. This encodes CASSLPPKRENIQYF.

The J gene is TRBJ1-2, the V gene TRBV7-2; no clear D gene. Germline CDR1 reads SGHTA; CDR2 reads FQGNSA. Trimming removed 6 bases from V and 5 bases from J, with 16 bases in between. This CDR3 contains 14 residues. The CDR3 protein is CASSPVSFGYGYTF. The CDR3 DNA is TGTGCCAGCAGTCCAGTAAGCTTTGGTTATGGCTACACCTTC.

Here the CDR3 DNA reads TGTGCCTGGAGAACTCCCTATGGCTACACCTTC. Its protein product is CAWRTPYGYTF. This chain joins TRBV30 and TRBJ1-2; D is ambiguous. Trimming shortened V by 3 bases and J by 4 bases, and 6 bases separated the two germline ends. The CDR3 totals 11 residues. Looked up from germline, CDR1 is GTSNPN and CDR2 is SVGIG (reference sequence).